These 3 T cell receptor beta chains were all obtained from the same sample, sequenced in a study of shared T cell receptors in the human thymus. Assay: immunoSEQ multiplex PCR; the TCRdb copy retains only in-frame clones and omits some. The sample has some 700,000 clones; roughly 90% are singletons. A further study also used this sample, focusing on human thymus T cells.

Material for sequencing was thymocytes. The receptors here all came from a boy less than two years old with a congenital heart defect.

This clone was seen just once. The chain uses TRBV19 and TRBJ2-1, with 12 bases matching TRBD2. This CDR3 has 16 residues. Germline CDR1 and CDR2: LNHDA and SQIVND (reference sequence). After removal of 0 bases from V and 7 bases from J, the junction contained 4 bases not matched to a gene. The CDR3 DNA follows: TGTGCCAGTAGTATAGAGGAGACTAGCGGGAGAAATGAGCAGTTCTTC. Its protein product is CASSIEETSGRNEQFF.

The chain joins TRBV6-1 to TRBJ2-6; D is ambiguous. The length of the CDR3 is 17 residues. Looked up from germline, CDR1 is MNHNS and CDR2 is SASEGT. Trimming left V 3 bases short and J 0 bases short, with 12 bases between. The CDR3 loop is CASSDMAESSGANVLTF. As DNA, the CDR3 is TGTGCCAGCAGTGATATGGCGGAAAGCTCTGGGGCCAACGTCCTGACTTTC.

This chain uses TRBV14 with TRBJ2-7; maybe TRBD2 (6 bases). V lost 0 bases, J lost 1 base, and 13 bases lay in between. Germline lookup yields CDR1 SGHDN and CDR2 FVKESK. The CDR3 runs to 16 residues. The CDR3 coding sequence is TGTGCCAGCAGCCAAGATCCCCTAGCGCCTTCCTACGAGCAGTACTTC. It yields the protein CASSQDPLAPSYEQYF.